The rows below give T cell receptor beta chains drawn from one sample of a study of Graves' ophthalmopathy and Graves' hyperthyroidism. Via MiXCR, TCRdb re-called the multiplex PCR reads, giving one row per CDR3 protein. Counted here are nearly 400,000 distinct CDR3 sequences, around 17% occurring once; the ten biggest clones make up 1.5% to 2%. The sample comprised peripheral blood. Source of these receptors: a woman younger than 30 with Graves' ophthalmopathy. The CDR3 runs from the conserved cysteine through the conserved F or W. The order of the fields is CDR3 DNA, CDR3 protein, CDR3 length, clone size, V gene, D gene, J gene. D genes are given only for firm matches. Only part of the rows carry a size: once, few, many, or a class if the clone is expanded.

CDR3nt: TGTGCCAGCAGGGCTCGGTCGGGGGGTAAGGGAGGAGGCTACACCTTC; CDR3aa: CASRARSGGKGGGYTF; len: 16; abundance: many; v_gene: TRBV9; d_gene: .; j_gene: TRBJ1-2
CDR3nt: TGCAGCGTTGTAAGGGGGGAGACCCAGTACTTC; CDR3aa: CSVVRGETQYF; len: 11; abundance: .; v_gene: TRBV29-1; d_gene: .; j_gene: TRBJ2-5
CDR3nt: TGTGCCAGCAGGGGGGGGGCCTACGAGCAGTACTTC; CDR3aa: CASRGGAYEQYF; len: 12; abundance: many; v_gene: TRBV12-3/TRBV12-4; d_gene: TRBD2; j_gene: TRBJ2-7
CDR3nt: TGTGCCAGCCTTAGGGTAGGGGACTACGAGCAGTACTTC; CDR3aa: CASLRVGDYEQYF; len: 13; abundance: many; v_gene: TRBV6-2/TRBV6-3; d_gene: .; j_gene: TRBJ2-7
CDR3nt: TGTGCTAGTGGTTTGGCGAGGTTGGGACAGGGCGACTATGGCTACACCTTC; CDR3aa: CASGLARLGQGDYGYTF; len: 17; abundance: many; v_gene: TRBV12-5; d_gene: TRBD1; j_gene: TRBJ1-2
CDR3nt: TGTGCCAGCAGTGAAGTGGTATTGGCAGATGAGGCTTTCTTT; CDR3aa: CASSEVVLADEAFF; len: 14; abundance: many; v_gene: TRBV6-1; d_gene: .; j_gene: TRBJ1-1
CDR3nt: TGCGCCAGCAGCCCCGACCTGAACGCCCGCGGGACCACTGAAGCTTTCTTT; CDR3aa: CASSPDLNARGTTEAFF; len: 17; abundance: many; v_gene: TRBV5-1; d_gene: .; j_gene: TRBJ1-1
CDR3nt: TGTGCCAGCAGCTTGTATGGACAACTGAACACTGAAGCTTTCTTT; CDR3aa: CASSLYGQLNTEAFF; len: 15; abundance: .; v_gene: TRBV5-6; d_gene: .; j_gene: TRBJ1-1
CDR3nt: TGCAGTGCTAGAGCTGGACTAGCGGGACCCGGGGAGCTGTTTTTT; CDR3aa: CSARAGLAGPGELFF; len: 15; abundance: many; v_gene: TRBV20-1; d_gene: TRBD2; j_gene: TRBJ2-2
CDR3nt: TGTGCCTGGAGTCGGGACAGGGGTTATGGCTACACCTTC; CDR3aa: CAWSRDRGYGYTF; len: 13; abundance: many; v_gene: TRBV30; d_gene: TRBD1; j_gene: TRBJ1-2
CDR3nt: TGTGCCAGCAGTGTTGACAGGGGCGGGGGCTACGAGCAGTACTTC; CDR3aa: CASSVDRGGGYEQYF; len: 15; abundance: many; v_gene: TRBV2; d_gene: .; j_gene: TRBJ2-7
CDR3nt: TGTGCCAGCAGCCGCAGTACCGCGGGCGTTACCTACGAGCAGTACTTC; CDR3aa: CASSRSTAGVTYEQYF; len: 16; abundance: many; v_gene: TRBV4-2; d_gene: .; j_gene: TRBJ2-7
CDR3nt: TGCAGTGGGGGACTAGCGTCCGCCGGAGAGACCCAGTACTTC; CDR3aa: CSGGLASAGETQYF; len: 14; abundance: many; v_gene: TRBV20-1; d_gene: TRBD2; j_gene: TRBJ2-5
CDR3nt: TGTGCCAGCAGCCCCATGACAGTTGAATTAGCCAAAAACATTCAGTACTTC; CDR3aa: CASSPMTVELAKNIQYF; len: 17; abundance: many; v_gene: TRBV7-6; d_gene: .; j_gene: TRBJ2-4
CDR3nt: TGCGCCAGCAGCCAAGATAGAGCGGGAACAGGGACTGGCTACACCTTC; CDR3aa: CASSQDRAGTGTGYTF; len: 16; abundance: many; v_gene: TRBV4-3; d_gene: .; j_gene: TRBJ1-2
CDR3nt: TGTGCCACCAGCAGAGCGGGACCGAATAGCAATCAGCCCCAGCATTTT; CDR3aa: CATSRAGPNSNQPQHF; len: 16; abundance: .; v_gene: TRBV15; d_gene: .; j_gene: TRBJ1-5
CDR3nt: TGTGCCAGCAGGCCAGGGGCGAACACTGAAGCTTTCTTT; CDR3aa: CASRPGANTEAFF; len: 13; abundance: many; v_gene: TRBV2; d_gene: .; j_gene: TRBJ1-1
CDR3nt: TGTGCCAGCAGTTTGGACAGGGGGTGGAAGACCCAGTACTTC; CDR3aa: CASSLDRGWKTQYF; len: 14; abundance: many; v_gene: TRBV27; d_gene: TRBD1; j_gene: TRBJ2-5
CDR3nt: TGTGCCAGCAGTGAAGCGCTGCGACAGAAAAATTCACCCCTCCACTTT; CDR3aa: CASSEALRQKNSPLHF; len: 16; abundance: many; v_gene: TRBV6-1; d_gene: .; j_gene: TRBJ1-6
CDR3nt: TGTGCCAGCAGTTTCGTGGTACTAGCGGGGGGGGACCAAGAGACCCAGTACTTC; CDR3aa: CASSFVVLAGGDQETQYF; len: 18; abundance: .; v_gene: TRBV28; d_gene: TRBD2; j_gene: TRBJ2-5